The T cell receptor beta chain described here comes from a study of T cell repertoires in cytomegalovirus infection. The CDR3 covers 19 residues. The V gene's germline CDR1 is SGHDT and CDR2 YYEEEE. Trimming pared 1 base from V and 1 base from J, leaving 23 bases between. TCRdb independently ran MiXCR on the reads; one entry per CDR3 protein. Counted here are approximately 500,000 distinct CDR3 sequences, about 17% occurring once; the ten biggest clones make up roughly 25%. There are many counts of this clonotype. The genes are TRBV5-6 and TRBJ1-1; D perhaps matches TRBD1 (5 bases). Sequenced input: CD8+ T cells from PBMCs. The receptor's source is a human donor in good health (CMV status not recorded). Some clones in this sample may be carry-over from other donors' samples. This CDR3 reads CASSLNEWTFGAQNTEAFF. As DNA, the CDR3 is TGTGCCAGCAGCTTGAACGAGTGGACATTCGGGGCTCAGAACACTGAAGCTTTCTTT.